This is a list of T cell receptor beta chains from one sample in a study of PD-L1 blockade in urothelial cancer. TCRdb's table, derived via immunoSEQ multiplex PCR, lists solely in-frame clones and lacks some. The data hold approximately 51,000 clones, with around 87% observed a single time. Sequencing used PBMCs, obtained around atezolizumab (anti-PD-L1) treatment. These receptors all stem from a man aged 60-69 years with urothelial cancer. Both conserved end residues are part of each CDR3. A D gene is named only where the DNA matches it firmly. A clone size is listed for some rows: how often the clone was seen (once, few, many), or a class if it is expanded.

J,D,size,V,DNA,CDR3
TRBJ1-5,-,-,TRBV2,TGTGCCAGCAGCGGTAGACAGTTCAATCAGCCCCAGCATTTT,CASSGRQFNQPQHF
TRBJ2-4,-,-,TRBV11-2,TGTGCCAGCAGCCCCACGGCGGGCTTTCAAAACATTCAGTACTTC,CASSPTAGFQNIQYF
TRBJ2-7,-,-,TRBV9,TGTGCCAGCAGCTTGCGACAGGATAACTCCTACGAGCAGTACTTC,CASSLRQDNSYEQYF
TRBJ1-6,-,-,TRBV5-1,TGCGCCAGCAGCTTCCTCGGGACACTTAATAATTCACCCCTCCACTTT,CASSFLGTLNNSPLHF
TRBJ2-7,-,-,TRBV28,TGTGCCAGCCGTTCGGGTTCGTACGAGCAGTACTTC,CASRSGSYEQYF
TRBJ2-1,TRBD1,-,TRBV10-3,TGTGCCATCAGTGGGACCGGGACAGGCCTTATCCATGAGCAGTTCTTC,CAISGTGTGLIHEQFF
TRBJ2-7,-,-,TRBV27,TGTGCCAGCAGTTTTCAGCGAGACAGACCTACGGAGCAGTACTTC,CASSFQRDRPTEQYF
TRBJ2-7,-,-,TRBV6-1,TGTGCCAGCAGTGAAGGGGGCCAGCCTGACGAGCAGTACTTC,CASSEGGQPDEQYF
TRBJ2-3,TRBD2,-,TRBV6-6,TGTGCCAGCAGTTACCCGGGGACTAGCTGGGATACGCAGTATTTT,CASSYPGTSWDTQYF
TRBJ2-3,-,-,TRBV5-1,TGCGCCAGCAGGCCGGGCACAGATACGCAGTATTTT,CASRPGTDTQYF
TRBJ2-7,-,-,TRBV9,TGTGCCAGCAGCGTAGCCAGGTCCTACGAGCAGTACTTC,CASSVARSYEQYF
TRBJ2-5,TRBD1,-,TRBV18,TGTGCCAGCTCACCTTATACAGGGGATAAGGAGACCCAGTACTTC,CASSPYTGDKETQYF
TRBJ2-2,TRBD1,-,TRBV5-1,TGCGCCAGCAGCCGAGGACAGGGCGCGAACACCGGGGAGCTGTTTTTT,CASSRGQGANTGELFF
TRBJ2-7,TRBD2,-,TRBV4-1,TGCGCCAGCAGCCTCCAGAGGTCTAGCGGCTCCTACGAGCAGTACTTC,CASSLQRSSGSYEQYF
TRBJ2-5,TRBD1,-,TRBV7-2,TGTGCCAGCAGCTCCGTACAGGGGGCCCAAGAGACCCAGTACTTC,CASSSVQGAQETQYF
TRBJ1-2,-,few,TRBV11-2,TGTGCCAGCAGCTTAAACAGAGAGTATGGCTACACCTTC,CASSLNREYGYTF